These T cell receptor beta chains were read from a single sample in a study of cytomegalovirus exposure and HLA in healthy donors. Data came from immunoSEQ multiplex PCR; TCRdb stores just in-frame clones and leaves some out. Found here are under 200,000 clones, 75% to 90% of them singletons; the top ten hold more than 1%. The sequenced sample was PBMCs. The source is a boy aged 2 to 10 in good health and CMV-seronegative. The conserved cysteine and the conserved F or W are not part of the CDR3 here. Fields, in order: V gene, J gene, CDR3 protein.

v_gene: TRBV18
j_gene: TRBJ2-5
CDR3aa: ASSPATPPGTQY

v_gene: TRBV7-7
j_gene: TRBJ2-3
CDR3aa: ASSLNTGTDTQY

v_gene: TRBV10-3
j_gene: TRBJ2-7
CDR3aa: AISGSEGRGGYEQY

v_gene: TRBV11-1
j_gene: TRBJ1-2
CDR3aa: ASSHDPDRPYGYT

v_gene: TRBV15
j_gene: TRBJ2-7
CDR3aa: ATSSSGSYEQY

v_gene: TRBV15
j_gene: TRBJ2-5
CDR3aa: ATSSGLAGAQETQY

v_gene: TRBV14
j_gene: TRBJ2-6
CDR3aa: ASSPRGGEGRSGANVLT

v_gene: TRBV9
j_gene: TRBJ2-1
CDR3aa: ASSPGGVAPYNEQF

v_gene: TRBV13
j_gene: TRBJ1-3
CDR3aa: AARESGNTIY

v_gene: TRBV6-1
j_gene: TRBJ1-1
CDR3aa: ASSEIASYTEAF

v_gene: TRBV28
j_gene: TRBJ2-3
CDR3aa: ASWASPGLGTDTQY

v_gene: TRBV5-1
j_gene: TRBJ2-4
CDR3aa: ASSLVASGGKIQY

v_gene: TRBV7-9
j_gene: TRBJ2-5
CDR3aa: SSSLIGSGRIQETQY

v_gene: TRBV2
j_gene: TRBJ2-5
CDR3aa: ASTRRGGPKETQY

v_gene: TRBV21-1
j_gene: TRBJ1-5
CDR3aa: ASSKLPGAQSNQPQH

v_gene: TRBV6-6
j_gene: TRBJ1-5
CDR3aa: ASTYRGIDQPQH

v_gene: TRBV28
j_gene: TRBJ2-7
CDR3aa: ASSLSVSYEQY

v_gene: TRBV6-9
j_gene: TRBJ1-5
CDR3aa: ASSSDRGPGRPQH

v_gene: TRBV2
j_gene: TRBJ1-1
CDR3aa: ASSEEVRAF

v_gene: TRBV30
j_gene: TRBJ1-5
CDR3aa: AWSYRDRNNQPQH

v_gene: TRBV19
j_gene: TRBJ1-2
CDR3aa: ASSLSRNYGYT

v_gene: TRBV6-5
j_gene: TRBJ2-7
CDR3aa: ASSYGQGSIEQY

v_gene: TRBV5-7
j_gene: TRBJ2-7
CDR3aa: ASSLRGSTDDEQY

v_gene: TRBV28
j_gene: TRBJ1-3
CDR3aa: GAGFGNTIY

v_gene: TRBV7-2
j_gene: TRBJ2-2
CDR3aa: ASSLGTGITGELF

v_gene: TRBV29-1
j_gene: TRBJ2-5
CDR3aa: SARAWGEETQY

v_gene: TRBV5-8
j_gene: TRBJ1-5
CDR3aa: ASSSYGGRNQPQH

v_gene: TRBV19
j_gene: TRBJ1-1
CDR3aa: ASSEYTEAF

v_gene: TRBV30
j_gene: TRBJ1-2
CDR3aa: AWSLPLGRANYGYT